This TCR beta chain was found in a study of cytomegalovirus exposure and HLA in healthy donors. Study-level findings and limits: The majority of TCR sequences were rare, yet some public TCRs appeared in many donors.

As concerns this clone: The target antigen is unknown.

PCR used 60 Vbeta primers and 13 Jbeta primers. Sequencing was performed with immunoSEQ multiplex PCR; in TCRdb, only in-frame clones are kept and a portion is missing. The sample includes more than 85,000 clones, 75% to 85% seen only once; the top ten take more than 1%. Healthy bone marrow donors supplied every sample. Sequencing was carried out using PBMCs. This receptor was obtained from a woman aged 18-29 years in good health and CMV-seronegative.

The CDR3: CASSIRTTTPTHYEQYF. DNA of the CDR3: TGTGCCAGTAGTATCCGGACTACCACCCCGACGCACTACGAGCAGTACTTC. The chain couples TRBV19 to TRBJ2-7; D might be TRBD2 (6 bases). Germline-derived CDR1 and CDR2 are LNHDA and SQIVND (reference sequence). This CDR3 is built from 17 residues. The V gene lost 3 bases and the J gene lost 3 bases, with 21 bases spanning the gap.